This entry is about one TCR beta chain. It lacks a known antigen. The input lacks base qualities; no much larger clone sits a single base away. This specimen's treatment or condition label, per the study, means: around 19 received Ad26.COV2.S at low or high dose, single or two shots; several received placebo; per-sample allocation not given. For vaccine and placebo recipients, repertoires were sequenced using samples collected on day 63 after the first injection. Cohort 1b enrolled 20 to 30 adults aged 18-55 years at a single site in Boston, USA, between 29 July and 7 August 2020. Ad26.COV2.S was a replication-incompetent adenovirus type 26 vector expressing a prefusion-stabilized SARS-CoV-2 spike protein from the original Wuhan strain. The immunoSEQ Assay was the method used to sequence TCRbeta CDR3 regions. After extraction, genomic DNA underwent amplification by bias-controlled multiplex PCR, followed by high-throughput sequencing. The authors' pipeline ran thus. To quantify the absolute abundance of every unique TCRbeta CDR3 region, sequences were collapsed and filtered. Usable DNA was measured by amplifying reference genes present in all nucleated cells, and TCRbeta template counts were normalized to that usable DNA to estimate T cell fraction. Repertoire TCRs were annotated as SARS-CoV-2-specific by exact matching of V gene, CDR3 amino acid sequence and J gene to a known reactive TCR set. MIRA supplied the reference SARS-CoV-2 TCR set, which was filtered for enrichment in COVID-19-positive ImmuneCODE repertoires so that public or cross-reactive TCRs were removed. Based on the MIRA antigens, annotated TCRs were further analysed at the level of specific ORF or position within ORF. Breadth was defined as annotated unique rearrangements over total unique productive rearrangements; depth was the summed frequency of those rearrangements. Group comparisons of TCR breadth used two-sided Wilcoxon rank-sum tests. TCRdb stores this immuneACCESS table with in-frame sequences only. Part of the clones is absent; in the studies checked, under half of the shortfall reflects unresolved V genes, and no reason is known for the rest. The V and J calls and clone size are taken from that table; D and trimming were inferred from the DNA. This sample lists about 440,000 clones; about nine tenths were detected once. The ten largest clones take up around 4.2% of the sample.

The sample originates from a study of Ad26.COV2.S vaccination and SARS-CoV-2 variants (dated by TCRdb to the early 2020s). Background for the entire study: Donors in the vaccine arm were drawn from COV1001, a phase I-IIa trial of Ad26.COV2.S in healthy adults that was multicentre, randomized, double-blind and placebo-controlled. Ad26.COV2.S was administered intramuscularly at 5 x 10^10 or 1 x 10^11 viral particles, either as a single shot or as two shots given 56 days apart. Sequencing of the TCRbeta repertoire served to evaluate the specificity and breadth of SARS-CoV-2-reactive T cell receptors following Ad26.COV2.S vaccination. The TCR-sequenced set comprised around 30 samples: around 20 Ad26.COV2.S vaccine recipients, 5 placebo recipients and 8 SARS-CoV-2 convalescent individuals. Trial participants were randomized into five groups of five, in which low-dose or high-dose Ad26.COV2.S was given once or twice, or placebo was given on both occasions. Investigators remained blinded to trial group allocation during experiments and outcome assessment.

The junction shows trimming of 5 bases on V and 8 bases on J, and the gene matches do not reach 20 bases of it. The CDR3 spans 18 residues, from the cysteine through the phenylalanine. Only the CDR3 portion is preserved as DNA: 54 bases, with reading frame beginning at the first base. Taken from the germline V gene, the CDR1 and CDR2 loops are SGHTA and FQGTGA. General conclusions and limits of the study: The study was not powered for comparison of responses between vaccine doses or regimens. The authors noted that the TCR breadth and depth analyses may have underestimated total T cell responses. Compared with placebo recipients, Ad26.COV2.S recipients showed higher spike-specific TCR breadth (P = 0.0014). Comparable non-spike TCR breadth was observed between vaccine and placebo recipients, consistent with only spike being contained in the vaccine. After vaccination, substantial breadth of spike-specific CD8+ and CD4+ T cell responses was reported.

The clonotype originates from a person aged 18-65 years who received the Ad26.COV2.S COVID-19 vaccine or a placebo. Sequences were derived from peripheral blood, sampled in a trial of Ad26.COV2.S vaccine versus placebo. The chain is made from TRBV7-3 and TRBJ2-1; TRBD1 lines up with 8 middle nucleotides. The CDR3 protein: CASSPFFSGQGFAHEQFF. The DNA sequence is given as TGTGCCAGCAGCCCCTTTTTTAGCGGACAGGGTTTTGCCCATGAGCAGTTCTTC. The variable domain in full, with residues beyond the CDR3 obtained from the reference TRBV7-3 and TRBJ2-1 genes, is GAGVSQTPSNKVTEKGKYVELRCDPISGHTALYWYRQSLGQGPEFLIYFQGTGAADDSGLPNDRFFAVRPEGSVSTLKIQRTERGDSAVYLCASSPFFSGQGFAHEQFFGPGTRLTVL.